Listed below are T cell receptor beta chains from one sample, sequenced in a study of blood T cell repertoires in COVID-19. The repertoire was sequenced with immunoSEQ multiplex PCR; TCRdb's copy has only in-frame clones and lacks some. The table has over 95,000 clones, 85% to 90% seen once. Sequencing used peripheral blood. The receptors stem from a human donor with acute or convalescent COVID-19. The donor label of this sample is uncertain. Each CDR3 is given with its conserved first and last residue.

J gene: TRBJ1-6
V gene: TRBV7-2
CDR3 protein: CASSSPGRFNSPLHF

J gene: TRBJ1-1
V gene: TRBV7-2
CDR3 protein: CASSLGGSNTEAFF

J gene: TRBJ1-4
V gene: TRBV3-1/TRBV3-2
CDR3 protein: CASSQDSQTGVGEKLFF

J gene: TRBJ2-5
V gene: TRBV30
CDR3 protein: CAWSGGQGPQETQYF

J gene: TRBJ2-1
V gene: TRBV18
CDR3 protein: CASSPPTSLNEQFF

J gene: TRBJ2-5
V gene: TRBV19
CDR3 protein: CASNPAGVNALETQYF

J gene: TRBJ2-5
V gene: TRBV28
CDR3 protein: CASSSDNRGKTQYF

J gene: TRBJ2-5
V gene: TRBV6-5
CDR3 protein: CASSPGSGETQYF

J gene: TRBJ2-2
V gene: TRBV7-9
CDR3 protein: CASSLRRLVTGELFF

J gene: TRBJ2-3
V gene: TRBV5-4
CDR3 protein: CASSLKLAGGREGDTQYF

J gene: TRBJ2-5
V gene: TRBV19
CDR3 protein: CASSIASWETQYF

J gene: TRBJ2-1
V gene: TRBV28
CDR3 protein: CASRDSALDEQFF

J gene: TRBJ2-5
V gene: TRBV28
CDR3 protein: CASSRGQQRETQYF

J gene: TRBJ1-6
V gene: TRBV9
CDR3 protein: CASSETTGASPLHF

J gene: TRBJ2-1
V gene: TRBV4-3
CDR3 protein: CASSQDYGTGGRNWFF

J gene: TRBJ2-6
V gene: TRBV5-8
CDR3 protein: CASSFRLRLSGANVLTF

J gene: TRBJ1-2
V gene: TRBV27
CDR3 protein: CASSSQGQIYGYTF

J gene: TRBJ1-4
V gene: TRBV18
CDR3 protein: CASSAYRGMANEKLFF

J gene: TRBJ1-2
V gene: TRBV5-1
CDR3 protein: CASSGMGASGGYTF

J gene: TRBJ1-5
V gene: TRBV25-1
CDR3 protein: CASSEFLGPQHF

J gene: TRBJ1-2
V gene: TRBV27
CDR3 protein: CASSPRGTGSYGYTF

J gene: TRBJ1-6
V gene: TRBV9
CDR3 protein: CASSVEGVGSPLHF

J gene: TRBJ1-2
V gene: TRBV28
CDR3 protein: CASSKGQGRRWYGYTF

J gene: TRBJ2-5
V gene: TRBV5-5
CDR3 protein: CASSPDSYQETQYF

J gene: TRBJ1-4
V gene: TRBV28
CDR3 protein: CASSPQGATNEKLFF

J gene: TRBJ2-2
V gene: TRBV7-9
CDR3 protein: CASSLTDRNTGELFF

J gene: TRBJ1-1
V gene: TRBV5-1
CDR3 protein: CASSLGGTGGTEAFF

J gene: TRBJ2-3
V gene: TRBV28
CDR3 protein: CASPPGAGGHLDTQYF

J gene: TRBJ1-2
V gene: TRBV13
CDR3 protein: CASSLSPDRGGNYGYTF

J gene: TRBJ2-7
V gene: TRBV18
CDR3 protein: CASSPSGGEDEQYF

J gene: TRBJ2-6
V gene: TRBV25-1
CDR3 protein: CASSERRQSSGANVLTF

J gene: TRBJ1-2
V gene: TRBV6-1
CDR3 protein: CASSDLSYYGYTF

J gene: TRBJ1-2
V gene: TRBV6-5
CDR3 protein: CASSPGQGANYGYTF

J gene: TRBJ1-1
V gene: TRBV28
CDR3 protein: CASSPGQGARSFF

J gene: TRBJ2-1
V gene: TRBV5-1
CDR3 protein: CASSLKGLAGRIEQFF

J gene: TRBJ1-2
V gene: TRBV6-2/TRBV6-3
CDR3 protein: CANSHHSVDRANYGYTF

J gene: TRBJ1-3
V gene: TRBV28
CDR3 protein: CASSLVSNGNTIYF

J gene: TRBJ2-7
V gene: TRBV5-1
CDR3 protein: CASSSRDSDEQYF

J gene: TRBJ2-1
V gene: TRBV9
CDR3 protein: CASSVGAGGSSREQFF

J gene: TRBJ2-1
V gene: TRBV5-4
CDR3 protein: CASRENRGYNEQFF

J gene: TRBJ2-1
V gene: TRBV6-5
CDR3 protein: CASRRDRAYNEQFF

J gene: TRBJ1-1
V gene: TRBV27
CDR3 protein: CASSSVGTGGANTEAFF

J gene: TRBJ2-1
V gene: TRBV6-2/TRBV6-3
CDR3 protein: CASSYAGLPLTEQFF

J gene: TRBJ2-3
V gene: TRBV7-2
CDR3 protein: CASSLERGSDTQYF

J gene: TRBJ2-7
V gene: TRBV3-1/TRBV3-2
CDR3 protein: CASSQYGPGDEQYF

J gene: TRBJ1-2
V gene: TRBV18
CDR3 protein: CASSPPSTSYGYTF

J gene: TRBJ2-1
V gene: TRBV19
CDR3 protein: CASSTGWTGGSNSYNEQFF

J gene: TRBJ1-2
V gene: TRBV10-3
CDR3 protein: CAISEPTGGPTSTINYGYTF

J gene: TRBJ2-7
V gene: TRBV28
CDR3 protein: CASRTGAGGYEQYF

J gene: TRBJ1-5
V gene: TRBV7-9
CDR3 protein: CASSSLGSQPQHF

J gene: TRBJ1-5
V gene: TRBV6-2/TRBV6-3
CDR3 protein: CASSLAGGSTNQPQHF

J gene: TRBJ1-3
V gene: TRBV12-5
CDR3 protein: CASGLVSGVGNTIYF

J gene: TRBJ2-1
V gene: TRBV7-9
CDR3 protein: CASSLGLGNEQFF

J gene: TRBJ1-5
V gene: TRBV28
CDR3 protein: CASDDRNQPQHF

J gene: TRBJ1-5
V gene: TRBV28
CDR3 protein: CASSLGTAGNQPQHF